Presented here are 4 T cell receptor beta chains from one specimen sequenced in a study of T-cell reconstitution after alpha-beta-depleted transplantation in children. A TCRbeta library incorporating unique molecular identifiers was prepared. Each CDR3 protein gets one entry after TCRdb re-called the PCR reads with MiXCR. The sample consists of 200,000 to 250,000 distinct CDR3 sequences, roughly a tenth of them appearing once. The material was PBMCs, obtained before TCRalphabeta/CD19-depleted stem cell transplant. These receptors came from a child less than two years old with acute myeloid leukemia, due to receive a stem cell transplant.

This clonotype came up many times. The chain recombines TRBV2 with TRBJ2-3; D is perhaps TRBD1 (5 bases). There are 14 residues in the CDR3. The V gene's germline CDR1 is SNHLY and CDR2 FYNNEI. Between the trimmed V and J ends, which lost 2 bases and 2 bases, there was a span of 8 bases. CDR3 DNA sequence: TGTGCCAGCAGTGAAACCAGGGTCACAGATACGCAGTATTTT. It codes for CASSETRVTDTQYF.

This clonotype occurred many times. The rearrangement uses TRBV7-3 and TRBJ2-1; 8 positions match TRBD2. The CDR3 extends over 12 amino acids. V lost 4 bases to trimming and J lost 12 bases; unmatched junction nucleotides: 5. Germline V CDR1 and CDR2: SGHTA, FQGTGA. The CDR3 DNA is TGTGCCAGCAGCTCGGGACTAGTGGGGCAGTTCTTC. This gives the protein CASSSGLVGQFF.

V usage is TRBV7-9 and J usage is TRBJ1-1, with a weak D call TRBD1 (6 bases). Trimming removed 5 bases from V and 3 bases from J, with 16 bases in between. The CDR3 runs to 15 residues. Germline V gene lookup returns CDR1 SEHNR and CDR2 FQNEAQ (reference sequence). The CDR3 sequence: CASSPRGGEDTEAFF. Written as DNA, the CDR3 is TGTGCCAGCAGCCCCCGAGGGGGTGAAGACACTGAAGCTTTCTTT.

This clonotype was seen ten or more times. The CDR3 loop is CASSSDQGPQHF. The CDR3 region has the DNA TGTGCCAGCAGCTCTGACCAAGGGCCCCAGCATTTT. The rearrangement links TRBV12-3 or TRBV12-4 to TRBJ1-5; D is ambiguous. Between the trimmed V and J ends, which lost 6 bases and 9 bases, there was a span of 12 bases. This CDR3 is 12 amino acids long.